The 29 T cell receptor beta chains presented below share a single source sample, sequenced in a study of shared clonotypes between healthy human individuals. The assay was immunoSEQ multiplex PCR, and TCRdb's table has in-frame clones only and misses some. The table includes 1 million to 1.2 million clones, roughly 80% detected once. Input material: memory CD4+ T cells from PBMCs. The subset denotes: CD45RA-negative fraction. The receptors come from a man between 18 and 29 years old in good health. Some clones in this sample may be carry-over from other donors' samples.

The chain couples TRBV11-2 to TRBJ1-1; D is unresolved. Germline V gene data show CDR1 as SGHAT and CDR2 as FQNNGV. CDR3 length: 12 residues. V was cut by 5 bases and J by 8 bases, with 12 bases left in between. The CDR3 coding sequence is TGTGCCAGCAGCGGGCGGGCACCCGAAGCTTTCTTT. Translating it yields CASSGRAPEAFF.

The rearrangement joins TRBV6-1 to TRBJ2-2; D is perhaps TRBD2 (6 bases). V lost 2 bases to trimming and J lost 0 bases, with 10 bases between them. Germline values: CDR1 MNHNS, CDR2 SASEGT. The CDR3 has 16 residues. CDR3 region: CASSELGGTNTGELFF. The CDR3, as DNA: TGTGCCAGCAGTGAATTGGGGGGTACGAACACCGGGGAGCTGTTTTTT.

This chain joins TRBV7-9 and TRBJ1-1, with unresolved D. V gave up 3 bases and J gave up 7 bases, with 18 bases separating them. Germline V CDR1 and CDR2: SEHNR, FQNEAQ (reference sequence). The CDR3 is 15 residues long. DNA for the CDR3: TGTGCCAGCAGCTTTATTCCGGGATCCCCCGGTGAAGCTTTCTTT. Translated: CASSFIPGSPGEAFF. The variable domain in full, with the rest retrieved from reference TRBV7-9 and TRBJ1-1, is DTGVSQNPRHKITKRGQNVTFRCDPISEHNRLYWYRQTLGQGPEFLTYFQNEAQLEKSRLLSDRFSAERPKGSFSTLEIQRTEQGDSAMYLCASSFIPGSPGEAFFGQGTRLTVV.

This chain links TRBV7-8 with TRBJ1-5; D may be TRBD1 (6 bases). Germline values: CDR1 SGHVS, CDR2 FQNEAQ. The V end lost 1 base, the J end lost 1 base, and 17 bases lay between the germline ends. The CDR3 has 18 amino acids. The CDR3 DNA reads as TGTGCCAGCAGCTTAGAGGCAGGGCGGACAGTGAGCAATCAGCCCCAGCATTTT. Translation gives CASSLEAGRTVSNQPQHF.

The chain recombines TRBV2 with TRBJ2-7, with D perhaps matching TRBD2 (5 bases). The CDR3 totals 14 residues. Germline CDR1 and CDR2: SNHLY and FYNNEI. Deletions cut 5 bases from V and 1 base from J, with 12 bases between. The CDR3 loop is CASSYGGYSYEQYF. DNA for the CDR3: TGTGCCAGCAGTTACGGAGGCTATTCCTACGAGCAGTACTTC.

V gene TRBV19 combines with J gene TRBJ2-5, with D tentatively TRBD2 (5 bases). Germline V gene sequence: CDR1 LNHDA, CDR2 SQIVND (reference sequence). The length of the CDR3 is 14 residues. Deletions cut 5 bases from V and 1 base from J, with 11 bases between. The CDR3 loop reads CASSFPSGQETQYF. In DNA, the CDR3 is TGTGCCAGTAGTTTTCCCAGCGGCCAAGAGACCCAGTACTTC.

The chain carries TRBV28 and TRBJ1-2, with D maybe TRBD1 (5 bases). Trimming removed 3 bases from V and 7 bases from J, with 12 bases in between. CDR3 length equals 13 residues. The germline V gene has CDR1 MDHEN and CDR2 SYDVKM. CDR3 sequence: CASSFQGASGYTF. The CDR3 DNA reads as TGTGCCAGCAGTTTTCAAGGGGCGAGTGGCTACACCTTC.

In DNA, the CDR3 is TGCGCCAGCAGCCCGGCCGAGCAGGGCGGGCAGTACTTC. Protein: CASSPAEQGGQYF. The chain combines TRBV5-1 with TRBJ2-7, with D perhaps matching TRBD1 (5 bases). V was trimmed by 4 bases and J by 9 bases, leaving 17 bases between them. CDR3 length equals 13 residues. Germline values: CDR1 SGHRS, CDR2 YFSETQ.

V gene TRBV5-1 combines with J gene TRBJ1-3; D remains unclear. Germline V gene sequence: CDR1 SGHRS, CDR2 YFSETQ. The CDR3 contains 16 residues. V lost 5 bases, J lost 0 bases, and 15 bases lay in between. The CDR3 region is CASRLSSLGSGNTIYF. In nucleotides, the CDR3 is TGCGCCAGCAGGTTGTCCTCTTTAGGCTCTGGAAACACCATATATTTT.

There are a few counts of this clone. This chain connects TRBV5-1 to TRBJ1-4; the match to TRBD1 covers 8 bases. The CDR3 consists of 15 residues. Germline lookup yields CDR1 SGHRS and CDR2 YFSETQ. The V and J ends lost 3 bases and 5 bases, in that order; junction bases with no gene match: 6. CDR3 protein: CASSSGQGRNEKLFF. In nucleotides, the CDR3 is TGCGCCAGCAGCTCCGGACAGGGTAGGAATGAAAAACTGTTTTTT.

The chain recombines TRBV7-8 with TRBJ1-1, with D unresolved. The CDR3 runs 13 residues. V lost 3 bases, J lost 8 bases, and 13 bases lay in between. CDR1 and CDR2 (germline): SGHVS, FQNEAQ. As DNA, the CDR3 is TGTGCCAGCAGCTTTGGGTCGACGATCGAAGCTTTCTTT. Translated, it gives CASSFGSTIEAFF.

The CDR3 DNA reads as TGTGCCAGCAGCTTATTAGGGTTCGGGGAGCTGTTTTTT. Encoded protein: CASSLLGFGELFF. V and J are TRBV7-3 and TRBJ2-2, with unresolved D. The CDR3 extends over 13 amino acids. V lost 2 bases and J 7 bases, leaving 8 bases between the germline ends. Germline CDR1 reads SGHTA; CDR2 reads FQGTGA.

Details on this clone: At the DNA level, this CDR3 is encoded by other sequences in the same sample as well. The V gene is TRBV5-1, the J gene TRBJ2-6, with D unresolved. Germline V gene data show CDR1 as SGHRS and CDR2 as YFSETQ. The CDR3 totals 14 residues. Trimming cost V 4 bases and J 2 bases, with 7 bases left between them. Here the CDR3 DNA reads TGCGCCAGCAGCCCAACGCCTGGGGCCAACGTCCTGACTTTC. Translated: CASSPTPGANVLTF. Filled out from reference TRBV5-1 and TRBJ2-6, the complete variable domain reads KAGVTQTPRYLIKTRGQQVTLSCSPISGHRSVSWYQQTPGQGLQFLFEYFSETQRNKGNFPGRFSGRQFSNSRSEMNVSTLELGDSALYLCASSPTPGANVLTFGAGSRLTVL.

This chain joins TRBV5-4 and TRBJ2-5; 7 nucleotides align to TRBD2. The CDR3 length is 16 residues. The germline CDR1 and CDR2 sequences are SGHNT and YYREEE (reference sequence). Trimming cost V 4 bases and J 1 base; bases outside gene matches: 10. CDR3 sequence (DNA): TGTGCCAGCAGCAGCCCCTCCGGGGGGTCCCAAGAGACCCAGTACTTC. It translates to CASSSPSGGSQETQYF.

In DNA form, the CDR3 reads TGCGCCAGCAGCTTGGGGGCTGGCGGGAGGGCCCAAGAGACCCAGTACTTC. Encoded protein: CASSLGAGGRAQETQYF. This sequence joins TRBV5-1 and TRBJ2-5; 9 bases align to TRBD2. Germline-derived CDR1 and CDR2 are SGHRS and YFSETQ. The V gene end was trimmed by 0 bases and the J gene end by 1 base; junction bases not matched to a gene: 7. The CDR3 covers 17 residues.

Note on this clone: The junction shows a germline mismatch at one end, possibly a read error. The V call is TRBV7-9, the J call TRBJ2-1, with 7 positions matching TRBD2. From germline, CDR1 is SEHNR and CDR2 FQNEAQ (reference sequence). CDR3 length: 15 amino acids. The CDR3 coding sequence is TGTGCCAGCAGCCCCAGACTAGCAGCATACAGTGAGCAGTTCTTC. Amino acids: CASSPRLAAYSEQFF.

The chain has TRBV5-5 and TRBJ2-4; TRBD1 is a possible D gene (5 bases). The CDR3 extends over 14 amino acids. Per the germline V gene, CDR1 is SGHKS and CDR2 is YYEKEE (reference sequence). V was clipped by 1 base and J by 8 bases, with 13 bases between them. CDR3 bases: TGTGCCAGCAGCTTGAGACAGTACTCTGACATTCAGTACTTC. It specifies CASSLRQYSDIQYF.

The V gene is TRBV2, the J gene TRBJ1-2; TRBD1 agrees at 10 bases. Germline V lookup: CDR1 SNHLY, CDR2 FYNNEI. V trimming: 7 bases; J trimming: 7 bases; junction bases outside the gene matches: 6. The CDR3 sequence is 13 residues long. The CDR3 sequence: CASIIWTGGGYTF. CDR3 DNA sequence: TGTGCCAGCATAATCTGGACAGGGGGTGGCTACACCTTC.

This chain links TRBV14 with TRBJ1-2, with D unclear. Trimming left V 0 bases short and J 4 bases short, with 18 bases between. Germline V gene data show CDR1 as SGHDN and CDR2 as FVKESK. CDR3 size: 17 residues. The CDR3 sequence is CASSQDLLPTDVYGYTF. The CDR3 DNA is TGTGCCAGCAGCCAAGATCTTCTCCCTACGGACGTCTATGGCTACACCTTC.

This clone is a singleton in its sample. The rearrangement joins TRBV7-8 to TRBJ2-3, with 9 bases identical to TRBD2. The germline V gene has CDR1 SGHVS and CDR2 FQNEAQ. CDR3 length: 17 residues. V shed 2 bases and J 5 bases; nucleotides not matched to a gene: 11. This CDR3 reads CASSLNGLAGKGDTQYF. CDR3 DNA sequence: TGTGCCAGCAGCTTAAATGGGCTAGCGGGAAAGGGAGATACGCAGTATTTT.

The sample holds many counts of this clone. The gene calls are TRBV2 and TRBJ2-1, with D perhaps matching TRBD1 or TRBD2 (5 bases each). The germline gives CDR1 SNHLY, CDR2 FYNNEI. This CDR3 has 13 amino acids. Trimming stripped 7 bases from V and 10 bases from J, with 17 bases between. The CDR3 coding sequence is TGTGCCAGCAAATTGACAGATCCTAGCGAGCAGTTCTTC. Translating it yields CASKLTDPSEQFF.

The V call is TRBV19, the J call TRBJ2-7; 7 bases align to TRBD1. In germline, CDR1 is LNHDA, CDR2 SQIVND (reference sequence). Trimming removed 5 bases from V and 0 bases from J; junction bases left unmatched: 31. CDR3 size: 23 residues. The CDR3 nucleotides are TGTGCCAGTAGTGGAACCTCCCACCCCCGACAGGGAGTGCCCCCAATAAGCTCCTACGAGCAGTACTTC. Residues: CASSGTSHPRQGVPPISSYEQYF.

This clone was counted a single time. The chain is built from TRBV9 and TRBJ1-2, with D hard to call. Germline loops: CDR1 SGDLS, CDR2 YYNGEE. This CDR3 spans 14 amino acids. The V end was cut by 0 bases, the J end by 4 bases, with 10 bases between. The CDR3: CASSVDSLGYGYTF. The CDR3 bases are TGTGCCAGCAGCGTAGACTCCTTGGGCTATGGCTACACCTTC.

This clone showed up just a few times. This chain connects TRBV4-1 to TRBJ2-5; D tentatively fits TRBD1 or TRBD2 (7 bases each). V lost 3 bases and J 4 bases, leaving 18 bases between the germline ends. The V gene's germline CDR1 is MGHRA and CDR2 YSYEKL. The CDR3 totals 16 residues. This CDR3 is CASSHASGDSGETQYF. DNA for the CDR3: TGCGCCAGCAGCCACGCGAGCGGGGACAGTGGAGAGACCCAGTACTTC.

The V gene is TRBV5-6, the J gene TRBJ1-3, with D possibly TRBD1 on 6 matching bases. Germline-derived CDR1 and CDR2 are SGHDT and YYEEEE. The CDR3 length is 15 residues. Trimming pared 6 bases from V and 4 bases from J, leaving 17 bases between. CDR3 region: CASNSVGAGGNTIYF. CDR3 bases: TGTGCCAGCAATTCGGTGGGGGCCGGGGGAAACACCATATATTTT. Full variable domain (remainder filled in from reference TRBV5-6 and TRBJ1-3): DAGVTQSPTHLIKTRGQQVTLRCSPKSGHDTVSWYQQALGQGPQFIFQYYEEEERQRGNFPDRFSGHQFPNYSSELNVNALLLGDSALYLCASNSVGAGGNTIYFGEGSWLTVV.

The V gene is TRBV10-3, the J gene TRBJ2-1, with 13 nucleotides matching TRBD2. The V and J ends lost 6 bases and 4 bases, in that order; junction bases with no gene match: 3. The CDR3 has 15 amino acids. Germline assignment: CDR1 ENHRY and CDR2 SYGVKD. CDR3 bases: TGTGCCATCAGACGGACTAGCGGGGGTTACAATGAGCAGTTCTTC. Its translation: CAIRRTSGGYNEQFF.

The chain links TRBV5-1 to TRBJ1-5; 7 bases are a match to TRBD1. In germline, CDR1 is SGHRS, CDR2 YFSETQ. This CDR3 spans 15 amino acids. The trim removed 0 bases at V and 7 bases at J, leaving 7 bases unmatched. This chain's CDR3 is CASSLGQGWNQPQHF. CDR3 coding DNA: TGCGCCAGCAGCTTGGGACAGGGATGGAACCAGCCCCAGCATTTT.

Notes on this clone: The sample has other DNA sequences that encode this CDR3 too. V is TRBV7-3 and J is TRBJ1-5, with D tentatively TRBD1 (6 bases). The germline gives CDR1 SGHTA, CDR2 FQGTGA. V shed 6 bases and J shed 4 bases, with 10 bases lying between them. The CDR3 runs 13 residues. The CDR3, as DNA: TGTGCCAGCAGTTTACAGGGAAATCAGCCCCAGCATTTT. As protein: CASSLQGNQPQHF.

The rearrangement links TRBV10-2 to TRBJ1-2; D ambiguous. V lost 3 bases and J 4 bases, leaving 12 bases between the germline ends. The CDR3 is made up of 14 amino acids. Looked up from germline, CDR1 is WSHSY and CDR2 is SAAADI. The DNA for the CDR3 is TGCGCCAGCAGTGACCAAGAGTTAGGCTATGGCTACACCTTC. Residues: CASSDQELGYGYTF.